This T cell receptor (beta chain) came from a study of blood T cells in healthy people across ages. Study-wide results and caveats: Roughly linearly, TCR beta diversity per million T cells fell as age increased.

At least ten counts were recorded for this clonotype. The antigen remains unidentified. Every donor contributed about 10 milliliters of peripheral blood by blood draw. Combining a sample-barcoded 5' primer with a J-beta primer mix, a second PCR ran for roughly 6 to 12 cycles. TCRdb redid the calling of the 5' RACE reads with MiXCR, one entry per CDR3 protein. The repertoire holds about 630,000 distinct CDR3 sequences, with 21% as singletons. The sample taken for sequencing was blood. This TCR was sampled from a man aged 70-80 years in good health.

In DNA form, the CDR3 reads TGCGCCAGCAGCTCCCCGGGGGGCCCTAGGACTAGCGGGAGGCTAAACGATGAGCAGTTCTTC. As protein: CASSSPGGPRTSGRLNDEQFF. The V and J genes are TRBV5-1 and TRBJ2-1; 14 bases agree with TRBD2. Per germline, CDR1 SGHRS and CDR2 YFSETQ. Trimming cost V 3 bases and J 8 bases; bases outside gene matches: 22. This CDR3 has 21 amino acids.